The clone carrying this T cell receptor (beta chain) occurred once. The antigen is undetermined. This record comes from a study of cytomegalovirus exposure and HLA in healthy donors. Assay: immunoSEQ multiplex PCR; the TCRdb copy retains only in-frame clones and omits some. The sample includes about 74,000 clones, 85% to 95% of them seen just once. Study findings and constraints: Both high specificity and high sensitivity reportedly marked the classifier's diagnosis of cytomegalovirus status. There were about 160 TCR beta chains listed as cytomegalovirus-associated. As confirmed in vitro, three CMV-associated chains were specific for CMV antigens. First-cohort TCR clusters were later found to tend to co-occur in the 90 to 150 validation repertoires.

The CDR3 sequence is 16 residues long. The V end was cut by 0 bases, the J end by 5 bases, with 14 bases between. Germline CDR1 and CDR2: SGHAT and FQNNGV. Sequences were obtained from PBMCs. The receptor's source is a woman in her late teens or twenties in good health and CMV-seropositive. V is TRBV11-2 and J is TRBJ2-1; weak D call: TRBD2 (6 bases). The DNA for the CDR3 is TGTGCCAGCAGCTTAGAGTTAACGGGGGTTCACAATGAGCAGTTCTTC. This sequence encodes CASSLELTGVHNEQFF.